This T cell receptor beta chain is drawn from a study of spatial heterogeneity in lung cancer. As for the study in general: Samples were obtained from about 72 donors, all untreated early-stage non-small cell lung cancer patients. Follow-up PBMC specimens underwent sequencing when available; their median timing was around 24 months after resection. Beta-chain sequences were consistently detected more often than alpha-chain sequences.

This clonotype was seen a single time. TCRdb re-called the 5' RACE reads through MiXCR, storing one row per CDR3 protein. The table has about 87,000 distinct CDR3 sequences, approximately 19% seen once. CDR1 SQVTM and CDR2 ANQGSEA come from the germline V gene. The V gene lost 7 bases and the J gene lost 0 bases, with 16 bases spanning the gap. This CDR3 has 15 amino acids. Time point reported: blood at routine non-recurrence follow-up after resection. Tumor, nontumor lung or frozen PBMC supplied whole RNA, sequenced without sorting. This clonotype was sampled from a male donor with early-stage non-small cell lung cancer. The sequences come from PBMCs, collected at follow-up. This sequence joins TRBV29-1 and TRBJ2-1; D gene unclear. DNA for the CDR3: TGCAGCGATATATCTAGGCGAACCTCCTACAATGAGCAGTTCTTC. Translated: CSDISRRTSYNEQFF.